This TCR beta chain was recorded in a study of CD8+CD57+ T cells in acquired aplastic anemia. As for the study in general: Each DNA sample taken from sorted CD4+ and CD8+ cells came to 2.5 to 4 ug on average.

This clonotype was counted at least ten times. For CDR3 and TCR beta VDJ profiling, genomic DNA was the template used. From the reads, TCRdb called clonotypes with MiXCR, one entry per CDR3 protein. The sample has under 250,000 distinct CDR3 sequences; 34% are singletons. The TCR sequence derives from a human donor in good health, serving as a control. Sample: sorted CD4+, CD8+, or CD8+CD57+ T cells (not recorded which) from PBMCs.

CDR3: CASSQGLAGVETQYF. As DNA, the CDR3 is TGTGCCAGCAGTCAGGGACTAGCGGGAGTGGAGACCCAGTACTTC. The chain is built from TRBV14 and TRBJ2-5; TRBD2 matches 14 bases. Trimming cost V 6 bases and J 5 bases; bases outside gene matches: 5. The V gene's germline CDR1 is SGHDN and CDR2 FVKESK. The CDR3 is 15 residues long. Complete variable domain (other parts from reference TRBV14 and TRBJ2-5): EAGVTQFPSHSVIEKGQTVTLRCDPISGHDNLYWYRRVMGKEIKFLLHFVKESKQDESGMPNNRFLAERTGGTYSTLKVQPAELEDSGVYFCASSQGLAGVETQYFGPGTRLLVL.